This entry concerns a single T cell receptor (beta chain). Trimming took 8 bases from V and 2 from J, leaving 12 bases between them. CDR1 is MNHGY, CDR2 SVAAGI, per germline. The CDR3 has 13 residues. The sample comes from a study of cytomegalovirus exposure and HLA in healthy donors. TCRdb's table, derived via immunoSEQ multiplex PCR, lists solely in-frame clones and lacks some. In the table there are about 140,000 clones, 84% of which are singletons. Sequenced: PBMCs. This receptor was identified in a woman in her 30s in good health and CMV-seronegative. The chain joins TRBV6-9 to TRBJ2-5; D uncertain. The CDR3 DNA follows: TGTGCCAGCCAAGACATCTCACAAGAGACCCAGTACTTC. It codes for CASQDISQETQYF.